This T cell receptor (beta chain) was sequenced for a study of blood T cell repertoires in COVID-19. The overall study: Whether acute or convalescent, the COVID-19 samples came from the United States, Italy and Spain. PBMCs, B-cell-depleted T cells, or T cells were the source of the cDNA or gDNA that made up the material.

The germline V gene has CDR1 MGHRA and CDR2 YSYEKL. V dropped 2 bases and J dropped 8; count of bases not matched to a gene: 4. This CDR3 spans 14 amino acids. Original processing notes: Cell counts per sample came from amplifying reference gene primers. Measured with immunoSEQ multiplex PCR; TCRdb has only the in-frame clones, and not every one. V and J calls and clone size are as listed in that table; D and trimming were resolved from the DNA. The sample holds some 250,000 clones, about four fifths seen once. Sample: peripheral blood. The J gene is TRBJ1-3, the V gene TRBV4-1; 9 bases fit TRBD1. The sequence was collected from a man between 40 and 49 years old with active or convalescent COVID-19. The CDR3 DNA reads TGCGCCAGCAGCCAACCGGGACAGGGATACACCATATATTTT. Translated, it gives CASSQPGQGYTIYF.